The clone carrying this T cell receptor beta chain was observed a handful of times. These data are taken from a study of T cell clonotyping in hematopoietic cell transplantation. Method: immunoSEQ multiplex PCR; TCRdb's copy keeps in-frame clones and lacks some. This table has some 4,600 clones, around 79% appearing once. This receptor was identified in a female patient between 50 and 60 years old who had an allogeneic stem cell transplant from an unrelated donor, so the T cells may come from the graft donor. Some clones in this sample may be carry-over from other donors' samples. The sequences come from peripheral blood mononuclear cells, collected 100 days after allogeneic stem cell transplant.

CDR3 nucleotides: TGTGCCAGCAGCCAAGGGCGGCGCCAAGAGACCCAGTACTTC. Translated: CASSQGRRQETQYF. The chain has TRBV4-2 and TRBJ2-5; D gene unclear. V was clipped by 1 base and J by 1 base, with 7 bases between them. The CDR3 is 14 residues long. The germline V gene encodes CDR1 LGHNA and CDR2 YNFKEQ.